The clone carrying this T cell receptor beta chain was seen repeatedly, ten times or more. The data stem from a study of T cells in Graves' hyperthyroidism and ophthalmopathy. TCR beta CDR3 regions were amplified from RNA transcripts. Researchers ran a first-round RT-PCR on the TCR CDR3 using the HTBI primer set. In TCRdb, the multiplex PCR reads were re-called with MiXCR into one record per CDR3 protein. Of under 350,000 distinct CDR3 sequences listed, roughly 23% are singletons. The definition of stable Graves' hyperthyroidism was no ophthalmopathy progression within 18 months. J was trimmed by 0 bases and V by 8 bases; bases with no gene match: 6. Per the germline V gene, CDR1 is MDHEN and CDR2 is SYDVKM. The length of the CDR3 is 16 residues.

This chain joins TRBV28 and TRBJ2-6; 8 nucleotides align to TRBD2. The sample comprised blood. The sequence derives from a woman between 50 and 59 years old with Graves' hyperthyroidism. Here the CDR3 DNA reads TGTGCCAGCTGCGGGGGGTGGAGCTCTGGGGCCAACGTCCTGACTTTC. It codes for CASCGGWSSGANVLTF. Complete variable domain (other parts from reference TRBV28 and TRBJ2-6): DVKVTQSSRYLVKRTGEKVFLECVQDMDHENMFWYRQDPGLGLRLIYFSYDVKMKEKGDIPEGYSVSREKKERFSLILESASTNQTSMYLCASCGGWSSGANVLTFGAGSRLTVL.